Presented here are 20 T cell receptor beta chains from one specimen sequenced in a study of cytomegalovirus exposure and HLA in healthy donors. Assay used: immunoSEQ multiplex PCR; TCRdb lists only in-frame clones, some missing. Of over 250,000 clones detected, roughly 90% appear once; the ten largest clones hold over 1%. The sample consisted of PBMCs. The receptors stem from a woman under 40 in good health and CMV-seropositive.

The rearrangement links TRBV5-1 to TRBJ1-1, with D unclear. In germline, CDR1 is SGHRS, CDR2 YFSETQ. V lost 4 bases and J 2 bases, leaving 12 bases between the germline ends. CDR3 size: 14 residues. The CDR3 sequence is CASSGGEGNTEAFF. CDR3 bases: TGCGCCAGCAGCGGTGGGGAGGGAAACACTGAAGCTTTCTTT.

The chain has TRBV6-1 and TRBJ1-2; D remains ambiguous. CDR3 length: 15 residues. Germline V gene data show CDR1 as MNHNS and CDR2 as SASEGT. The germline V and J ends were trimmed by 0 bases and 2 bases, with 10 bases remaining between them. The CDR3 nucleotides read TGTGCCAGCAGTGAAGCAGGGAAAGCCAACTATGGCTACACCTTC. As protein: CASSEAGKANYGYTF.

This clone was found once. J is TRBJ1-2 and V is TRBV5-6; 9 bases are shared with TRBD1. CDR3 length: 15 amino acids. Germline V CDR1 and CDR2: SGHDT, YYEEEE. J was trimmed by 0 bases and V by 5 bases; bases with no gene match: 5. The CDR3 region is CASRATGGTNYGYTF. The CDR3 DNA is TGTGCCAGCAGGGCGACAGGGGGGACTAACTATGGCTACACCTTC.

The V call is TRBV7-6, the J call TRBJ1-2; the D is unclear. CDR3 size: 15 residues. With 2 bases removed from V and 2 bases from J, the gap between germline ends came to 12 bases. Germline CDR1 is SGHVS and CDR2 is FNYEAQ. CDR3 nucleotides: TGTGCCAGCAGCTTATCCCCTAACGTAAACTATGGCTACACCTTC. Its translation is CASSLSPNVNYGYTF. The variable domain in full, completed from reference TRBV7-6 and TRBJ1-2, reads GAGVSQSPRYKVTKRGQDVALRCDPISGHVSLYWYRQALGQGPEFLTYFNYEAQQDKSGLPNDRFSAERPEGSISTLTIQRTEQRDSAMYRCASSLSPNVNYGYTFGSGTRLTVV.

The chain recombines TRBV10-3 with TRBJ1-2, with 8 bases fitting TRBD1. The CDR3 is 13 residues long. Trimming at V came to 3 bases and at J to 13 bases, leaving 10 bases not matched to a gene. The V gene's germline CDR1 is ENHRY and CDR2 SYGVKD. The CDR3 loop reads CAISEDRGAGRTF. In DNA, the CDR3 is TGTGCCATCAGTGAAGACAGGGGCGCCGGTCGCACCTTC.

The chain links TRBV5-1 to TRBJ2-2; TRBD2 aligns across 10 bases. Trimming at V came to 2 bases and at J to 7 bases, leaving 5 bases not matched to a gene. CDR1 and CDR2 (germline): SGHRS, YFSETQ. The CDR3 is 15 residues long. The CDR3 sequence is CASSLAGGPGGELFF. The DNA of the CDR3 is TGCGCCAGCAGCTTAGCGGGGGGGCCCGGCGGGGAGCTGTTTTTT.

The chain has TRBV27 and TRBJ1-1; 9 nucleotides line up with TRBD1. V was clipped by 6 bases and J by 2 bases; unmatched bases: 4. Germline V CDR1 and CDR2: MNHEY, SMNVEV (reference sequence). The CDR3 contains 14 residues. The CDR3 DNA sequence: TGTGCCAGCAGGTCGACAGGGGGAAACACTGAAGCTTTCTTT. It is translated as CASRSTGGNTEAFF.

In DNA form, the CDR3 reads TGCAGCGTTGGCAGGGATGGAGATACGCAGTATTTT. It codes for CSVGRDGDTQYF. The rearrangement uses TRBV29-1 and TRBJ2-3, with D possibly being TRBD1 (5 bases). V lost 4 bases and J 5 bases, leaving 10 bases between the germline ends. The germline V gene encodes CDR1 SQVTM and CDR2 ANQGSEA. The CDR3 is made up of 12 amino acids.

J is TRBJ2-5 and V is TRBV2; D ambiguous. V dropped 6 bases and J dropped 1 base, with 9 bases sitting between them. The V gene's germline CDR1 is SNHLY and CDR2 FYNNEI. The CDR3 sequence is 13 residues long. The CDR3 nucleotides are TGTGCCAGCAGGGAGATAGGCCAAGAGACCCAGTACTTC. Encoded protein: CASREIGQETQYF. Full variable domain (remainder filled in from reference TRBV2 and TRBJ2-5): EPEVTQTPSHQVTQMGQEVILRCVPISNHLYFYWYRQILGQKVEFLVSFYNNEISEKSEIFDDQFSVERPDGSNFTLKIRSTKLEDSAMYFCASREIGQETQYFGPGTRLLVL.

Regarding this clone: At one end the junction does not follow the germline gene, possibly because of a read error. The chain combines TRBV27 with TRBJ2-7; TRBD2 agrees at 13 bases. CDR3 length: 16 amino acids. In germline, CDR1 is MNHEY, CDR2 SMNVEV (reference sequence). The CDR3 DNA is TGTGCCAGCAGTTCGGTACTAGCGGGAGGGATCTACGGGCAGTACTTC. Encoded protein: CASSSVLAGGIYGQYF.

The chain links TRBV27 to TRBJ1-5; D gene ambiguous. The CDR3 sequence is 14 residues long. V was trimmed by 0 bases and J by 3 bases, leaving 6 bases between them. Germline V gene data show CDR1 as MNHEY and CDR2 as SMNVEV (reference sequence). Here the CDR3 reads CASSLSRHNQPQHF. The CDR3, as DNA: TGTGCCAGCAGTTTATCAAGACACAATCAGCCCCAGCATTTT.

This clone was observed a single time. This sequence joins TRBV7-2 and TRBJ2-5; 13 positions agree with TRBD2. CDR1 and CDR2 from the germline V gene are SGHTA and FQGNSA. The CDR3 spans 16 residues. V shed 4 bases, J shed 7 bases, and the junction held 9 bases outside the gene matches. In DNA, the CDR3 is TGTGCCAGCAGCTCCGAACTAGCGGGGGGGCGGAGGACCCAGTACTTC. Its translation is CASSSELAGGRRTQYF.

The rearrangement uses TRBV29-1 and TRBJ2-3; 8 bases line up with TRBD1. CDR3 length: 14 residues. Looked up from germline, CDR1 is SQVTM and CDR2 is ANQGSEA. The ends lost 7 bases at V and 3 bases at J; junction bases unmatched: 9. CDR3 sequence: CSGHDRGPTDTQYF. The CDR3 DNA reads TGCAGCGGCCACGACAGGGGTCCGACAGATACGCAGTATTTT.

The chain joins TRBV28 to TRBJ2-7; D uncertain. Between the trimmed V and J ends, which lost 4 bases and 4 bases, there was a span of 14 bases. Germline-derived CDR1 and CDR2 are MDHEN and SYDVKM. The CDR3 runs 14 residues. Here the CDR3 reads CASSSEPARYEQYF. The CDR3 bases are TGTGCCAGCAGTTCAGAACCGGCCCGTTACGAGCAGTACTTC. Based on the CDR3 plus reference TRBV28 and TRBJ2-7, the full variable domain is DVKVTQSSRYLVKRTGEKVFLECVQDMDHENMFWYRQDPGLGLRLIYFSYDVKMKEKGDIPEGYSVSREKKERFSLILESASTNQTSMYLCASSSEPARYEQYFGPGTRLTVT.

The chain joins TRBV7-7 to TRBJ2-1; 13 nucleotides agree with TRBD2. From germline, CDR1 is SSHAT and CDR2 FNYEAQ (reference sequence). The CDR3 is made up of 17 amino acids. The V and J ends lost 5 bases and 0 bases, in that order; junction bases with no gene match: 4. CDR3 nucleotide sequence: TGTGCCAGCAGCCCAGGGACTAGCGGGATCTCCTACAATGAGCAGTTCTTC. It codes for CASSPGTSGISYNEQFF.

V is TRBV6-5 and J is TRBJ1-2, with 7 bases aligning to TRBD1. The V and J ends lost 0 bases and 6 bases, in that order; junction bases with no gene match: 7. The germline V gene encodes CDR1 MNHEY and CDR2 SVGAGI. This CDR3 contains 15 residues. In nucleotides, the CDR3 is TGTGCCAGCAGTTACTCCACAGGGGTCCAAAATGGCTACACCTTC. It encodes CASSYSTGVQNGYTF.

The gene calls are TRBV5-4 and TRBJ1-2; D is perhaps TRBD1 (5 bases). The length of the CDR3 is 13 residues. Germline CDR1 SGHNT, CDR2 YYREEE (reference sequence). The ends were cut back, 2 bases at V and 8 bases at J, with 13 bases in the middle. As DNA, the CDR3 is TGTGCCAGCAGCTTTCGGGACCGAAGAGGCTACACCTTC. As protein: CASSFRDRRGYTF.

The V gene is TRBV10-3, the J gene TRBJ2-2; 8 bases match TRBD2. CDR1 ENHRY and CDR2 SYGVKD come from the germline V gene. Losses at the gene ends were 9 bases for V and 5 bases for J; bases not matched to a gene: 8. The CDR3 has 14 amino acids. The CDR3 spells CAILLREETGELFF. DNA of the CDR3: TGTGCCATTTTACTGCGGGAGGAAACCGGGGAGCTGTTTTTT.

This clone was observed a handful of times. DNA of the CDR3: TGTGCCAGCTCACTAAGCCAGGGCTACGAGCAGTACTTC. Its protein product is CASSLSQGYEQYF. The chain recombines TRBV18 with TRBJ2-7; the D gene is possibly TRBD1 (5 bases). Germline CDR1 KGHSH, CDR2 LQKENI. The CDR3 sequence is 13 residues long. With 4 bases removed from V and 3 bases from J, the gap between germline ends came to 10 bases.

In its sample, this clone was seen once. The chain has TRBV11-1 and TRBJ2-5; D assignment may be TRBD1 or TRBD2 (7 bases each). Between the trimmed V and J ends, which lost 7 bases and 5 bases, there was a span of 17 bases. The CDR3 is 14 residues long. The germline V gene encodes CDR1 SGHAT and CDR2 FQDESV (reference sequence). This chain's CDR3 is CASTRGRGGETQYF. CDR3 bases: TGTGCCAGCACCCGGGGCAGGGGGGGTGAGACCCAGTACTTC.